One sample yielded the 2 T cell receptor beta chains listed below, sequenced in a study of blood T cells in healthy people across ages. The use of a sample-barcoded 5' primer and a J-beta primer mix characterized a second PCR of about 7 to 12 cycles. MiXCR, applied by TCRdb to the 5' RACE reads, yields one record per CDR3 protein. The data show under 850,000 distinct CDR3 sequences, 35% to 40% seen once. The material sequenced was blood. The source is a man aged 18 to 29 in good health.

Of note for this clonotype: A read error may explain this, as a much larger clone is one base away. V and J are TRBV7-2 and TRBJ1-2, with D possibly matching TRBD1 (5 bases). Germline CDR1 and CDR2: SGHTA and FQGNSA. This CDR3 contains 13 residues. The V end was cut by 5 bases, the J end by 3 bases, with 10 bases between. In nucleotides, the CDR3 is TGTGCCAGCAGCGTAGAGACAGACTATGGCTACACCTTC. Protein: CASSVETDYGYTF.

The V and J genes are TRBV24-1 and TRBJ2-5, with a possible D match to TRBD1 (7 bases). The germline V and J ends were trimmed by 4 bases and 5 bases, with 19 bases remaining between them. CDR3 length equals 16 residues. CDR1 is KGHDR and CDR2 is SFDVKD in the germline V gene. The CDR3 here is CATSDPPQGGGETQYF. CDR3 DNA sequence: TGTGCCACCAGTGACCCACCCCAGGGGGGAGGCGAGACCCAGTACTTC.